The 19 T cell receptor beta chains below all came from one sample that was sequenced in a study of T cell responses to AZD1222 COVID-19 vaccine. Clones were read by immunoSEQ multiplex PCR, and TCRdb kept only the in-frame ones, dropping some. Here the sample spans fewer than 200,000 clones, roughly 89% being singletons. The source was peripheral blood, collected 28 days after the second AZD1222 dose. The receptors shown here come from an adult who received the AZD1222 COVID-19 vaccine.

The gene calls are TRBV5-1 and TRBJ2-2, with D unclear. The CDR3 is 16 residues long. V gave up 0 bases and J gave up 2 bases, with 11 bases separating them. CDR1 is SGHRS and CDR2 is YFSETQ in the germline V gene. In DNA form, the CDR3 reads TGCGCCAGCAGCTTGGCCGAGAAGGTTAACACCGGGGAGCTGTTTTTT. Translation gives CASSLAEKVNTGELFF. Together with reference TRBV5-1 and TRBJ2-2, the CDR3 gives the full variable domain: KAGVTQTPRYLIKTRGQQVTLSCSPISGHRSVSWYQQTPGQGLQFLFEYFSETQRNKGNFPGRFSGRQFSNSRSEMNVSTLELGDSALYLCASSLAEKVNTGELFFGEGSRLTVL.

CDR3: CASRRGTERASYNSPLHF. For the CDR3, the DNA is TGCGCCAGCAGGAGGGGGACAGAGAGAGCCTCCTATAATTCACCCCTCCACTTT. V gene TRBV10-1 combines with J gene TRBJ1-6; 7 bases fit TRBD1. The J segment lost 0 bases and the V segment lost 6 bases, leaving 11 bases of the junction unmatched. The CDR3 sequence is 18 residues long. Germline V gene data show CDR1 as WNHNN and CDR2 as SYGVQD (reference sequence).

This chain links TRBV6-6 with TRBJ1-5; 8 bases map to TRBD1. The junction had 17 bases not matched to a gene; V was cut back by 10 bases and J by 6 bases. The germline V gene encodes CDR1 MNHNY and CDR2 SVGAGI (reference sequence). This CDR3 is built from 16 residues. CDR3 sequence: CATHPKWTGRAQPQHF. In DNA, the CDR3 is TGTGCCACACACCCTAAATGGACAGGGAGGGCTCAGCCCCAGCATTTT.

This rearrangement joins TRBV5-1 to TRBJ2-1; D might be TRBD2 (6 bases). CDR3 length equals 16 residues. From germline, CDR1 is SGHRS and CDR2 YFSETQ. V was pared by 7 bases and J by 0 bases, with 17 bases between. Here the CDR3 DNA reads TGCGCCAGCTCCTGGGGAGGAGGGAGCTCCTACAATGAGCAGTTCTTC. Translating gives CASSWGGGSSYNEQFF.

J is TRBJ1-4 and V is TRBV6-2 or TRBV6-3, with D unresolved. V dropped 0 bases and J dropped 0 bases, with 8 bases sitting between them. Germline V CDR1 and CDR2: MNHEY, SVGEGT. This CDR3 region has 16 residues. CDR3 region: CASSYSIGATNEKLFF. CDR3 nucleotides: TGTGCCAGCAGTTACTCGATCGGAGCAACTAATGAAAAACTGTTTTTT.

The chain carries TRBV3-1 (or the pseudogene TRBV3-2) and TRBJ2-3; D is tentatively TRBD1 or TRBD2 (5 bases each). V was clipped by 6 bases and J by 4 bases, with 8 bases between them. The CDR3 covers 12 residues. The germline V gene has CDR1 LGHDT and CDR2 YNNKEL (reference sequence). In DNA, the CDR3 is TGTGCCAGCAGTACGGGGCCAGATACGCAGTATTTT. It encodes CASSTGPDTQYF.

This chain uses TRBV6-2 or TRBV6-3 with TRBJ2-5; 9 bases fit TRBD2. CDR1 MNHEY and CDR2 SVGEGT come from the germline V gene. V lost 6 bases, J lost 3 bases, and 8 bases stayed unmatched. This CDR3 region has 15 residues. CDR3 nucleotides: TGTGCCAGCAGCCTAGTCTTAGCGGGGGAAGAGACCCAGTACTTC. Its translation is CASSLVLAGEETQYF.

The chain has TRBV20-1 and TRBJ2-7; 12 nucleotides agree with TRBD2. Germline V gene sequence: CDR1 DFQATT, CDR2 SNEGSKA (reference sequence). J gave up 2 bases and V 3 bases, and 11 bases lay outside the gene matches. The CDR3 totals 17 residues. For the CDR3, the DNA is TGCAGTGCTAGTTCTAGCGGGGGGGCCGAAAACCCCTACGAGCAGTACTTC. Encoded protein: CSASSSGGAENPYEQYF.

This chain connects TRBV28 to TRBJ1-3; D is undetermined. The germline gives CDR1 MDHEN, CDR2 SYDVKM. The CDR3 consists of 16 residues. V shed 3 bases and J shed 0 bases, with 12 bases lying between them. The CDR3 DNA sequence: TGTGCCAGCAGTTTTGGTCGGGGTTCCTCTGGAAACACCATATATTTT. Translating gives CASSFGRGSSGNTIYF.

Here the CDR3 reads CATIMRNTEAFF. Here the CDR3 DNA reads TGTGCCACGATCATGAGGAACACTGAAGCTTTCTTT. The chain employs TRBV19 and TRBJ1-1; no clear D. The germline gives CDR1 LNHDA, CDR2 SQIVND (reference sequence). CDR3 size: 12 residues. The germline V and J ends were trimmed by 10 bases and 1 base, with 10 bases remaining between them.

The V call is TRBV7-2, the J call TRBJ1-2; 7 nucleotides line up with TRBD1. This CDR3 region has 15 residues. Germline V lookup: CDR1 SGHTA, CDR2 FQGNSA. Unmatched junction bases numbered 7, after V lost 2 bases and J lost 4 bases. The CDR3 DNA is TGTGCCAGCAGCTTATCGGGACAGCCCTTCTATGGCTACACCTTC. Amino acids: CASSLSGQPFYGYTF.

V is TRBV27 and J is TRBJ1-2; a weak D match, TRBD1 (6 bases). The CDR3 is made up of 13 amino acids. V lost 4 bases and J 2 bases, leaving 8 bases between the germline ends. The germline CDR1 and CDR2 sequences are MNHEY and SMNVEV (reference sequence). This CDR3 reads CASSWQGNYGYTF. In nucleotides, the CDR3 is TGTGCCAGCAGTTGGCAGGGGAACTATGGCTACACCTTC.

The V gene is TRBV7-8, the J gene TRBJ2-1; D ambiguous. CDR1 and CDR2 from the germline V gene are SGHVS and FQNEAQ. V was shortened by 2 bases and J by 9 bases, with 8 bases between the two germline ends. This CDR3 region has 12 residues. The CDR3 bases are TGTGCCAGCAGCTTACAGTTATCTGAGCAGTTCTTC. It specifies CASSLQLSEQFF.

The chain joins TRBV19 to TRBJ1-2, with 10 bases that match TRBD1. Trimming took 7 bases from V and 5 from J; bases not matched to a gene: 10. CDR1 is LNHDA and CDR2 is SQIVND in the germline V gene (reference sequence). CDR3 length equals 15 residues. CDR3 protein: CASNGRDRGDYGYTF. The DNA for the CDR3 is TGTGCCAGTAACGGCCGGGACAGGGGCGATTATGGCTACACCTTC. Drawing the rest from reference TRBV19 and TRBJ1-2, the complete variable domain is DGGITQSPKYLFRKEGQNVTLSCEQNLNHDAMYWYRQDPGQGLRLIYYSQIVNDFQKGDIAEGYSVSREKKESFPLTVTSAQKNPTAFYLCASNGRDRGDYGYTFGSGTRLTVV.

This chain links TRBV18 with TRBJ2-5; 7 bases align to TRBD1. V dropped 4 bases and J dropped 1; count of bases not matched to a gene: 3. The CDR3 runs to 14 residues. Germline V CDR1 and CDR2: KGHSH, LQKENI. The CDR3 nucleotides read TGTGCCAGCTCACTAGGGACAGTCCAAGAGACCCAGTACTTC. It yields the protein CASSLGTVQETQYF.

This CDR3 reads CASSSPTPYEQYF. In DNA form, the CDR3 reads TGCGCCAGCAGCTCACCGACACCCTACGAGCAGTACTTC. The chain links TRBV5-1 to TRBJ2-7; D is ambiguous. The CDR3 extends over 13 amino acids. Germline CDR1 is SGHRS and CDR2 is YFSETQ. V lost 3 bases to trimming and J lost 2 bases, with 9 bases between them.

The chain uses TRBV11-2 and TRBJ1-3; no reliable D call. The CDR3 is 19 amino acids. V was pared by 1 base and J by 0 bases, with 19 bases between. Germline CDR1 SGHAT, CDR2 FQNNGV. The CDR3 coding sequence is TGTGCCAGCAGCTTAGCCCCCCGTGGCAGCGGAAACTCTGGAAACACCATATATTTT. Translating gives CASSLAPRGSGNSGNTIYF.

The chain combines TRBV10-2 with TRBJ1-2; tentatively, D is TRBD1 (6 bases). The CDR3 runs to 15 residues. V lost 6 bases and J 0 bases, leaving 14 bases between the germline ends. Germline V CDR1 and CDR2: WSHSY, SAAADI. CDR3 in amino acids: CASRGGQGANYGYTF. For the CDR3, the DNA is TGCGCCAGCAGGGGGGGGCAGGGAGCTAACTATGGCTACACCTTC.

The chain combines TRBV2 with TRBJ2-7; 8 bases are shared with TRBD2. Trimming at V came to 3 bases and at J to 2 bases, leaving 3 bases not matched to a gene. CDR3 size: 14 residues. Germline assignment: CDR1 SNHLY and CDR2 FYNNEI. The DNA for the CDR3 is TGTGCCAGCAGTGAGGGTAGCGGGACCTACGAGCAGTACTTC. Translation: CASSEGSGTYEQYF.